This T cell receptor (beta chain) was sequenced in a study of OX40 agonist ivuxolimab in advanced cancers. About the research overall: The treatment was a fully human IgG2 OX40 agonist, ivuxolimab. A mean age of approximately 64 years, range roughly 23 to 85, was recorded, and over 65% were male.

Clones were read by immunoSEQ multiplex PCR, and TCRdb kept only the in-frame ones, dropping some. The repertoire has tens of thousands of clones, 81% of them found once; the top ten carry approximately 0.62%. This CDR3 region has 15 residues. V lost 4 bases to trimming and J lost 8 bases, with 15 bases between them. CDR1 and CDR2 (germline): SNHLY, FYNNEI. V gene TRBV2 combines with J gene TRBJ1-6; D is undetermined. The material sequenced was CD4+ or CD8+ T cells sorted from blood, taken in a trial of the OX40 agonist ivuxolimab. The sequence came from an adult with an advanced solid tumor such as melanoma, head and neck, liver or kidney cancer. The DNA for the CDR3 is TGTGCCAGCAGTGGTATCACCTTCATGGATTCACCCCTCCACTTT. Its protein product is CASSGITFMDSPLHF.